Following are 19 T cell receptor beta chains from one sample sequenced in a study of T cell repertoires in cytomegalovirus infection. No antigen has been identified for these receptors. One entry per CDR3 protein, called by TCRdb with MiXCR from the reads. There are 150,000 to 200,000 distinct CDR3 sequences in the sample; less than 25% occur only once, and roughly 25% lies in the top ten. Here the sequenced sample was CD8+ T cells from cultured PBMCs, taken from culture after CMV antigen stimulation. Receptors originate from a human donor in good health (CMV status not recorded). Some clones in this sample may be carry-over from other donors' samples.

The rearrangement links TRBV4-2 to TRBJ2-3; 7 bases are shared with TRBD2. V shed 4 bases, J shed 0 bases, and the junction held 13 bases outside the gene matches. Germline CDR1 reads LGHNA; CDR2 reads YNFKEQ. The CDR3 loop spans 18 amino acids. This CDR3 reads CASSLTPGRLSSTDTQYF. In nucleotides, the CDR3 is TGTGCCAGCAGCCTCACTCCCGGGAGGCTGTCTAGCACAGATACGCAGTATTTT.

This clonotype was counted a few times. CDR3 residues: CASSAGTSPNYEQYF. CDR3 nucleotides: TGTGCCAGCAGCGCCGGGACATCGCCGAATTACGAGCAGTACTTC. The rearrangement joins TRBV11-1 to TRBJ2-7, with TRBD1 as a possible D gene (6 bases). CDR3 size: 15 residues. Trimming took 5 bases from V and 4 from J, leaving 18 bases between them. Germline CDR1 reads SGHAT; CDR2 reads FQDESV (reference sequence).

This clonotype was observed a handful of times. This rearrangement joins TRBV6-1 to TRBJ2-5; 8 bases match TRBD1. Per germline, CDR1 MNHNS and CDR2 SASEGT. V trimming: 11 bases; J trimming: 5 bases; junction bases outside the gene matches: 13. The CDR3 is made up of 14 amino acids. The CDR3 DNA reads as TGTGCCGCCGAATCCACAGGGGGTTGGGAGACCCAGTACTTC. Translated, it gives CAAESTGGWETQYF.

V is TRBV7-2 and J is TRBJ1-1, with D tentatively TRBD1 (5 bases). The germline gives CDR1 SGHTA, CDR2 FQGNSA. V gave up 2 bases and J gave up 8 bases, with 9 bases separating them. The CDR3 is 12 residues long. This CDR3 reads CASSLFWGEAFF. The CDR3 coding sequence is TGTGCCAGCAGCTTATTTTGGGGGGAAGCTTTCTTT.

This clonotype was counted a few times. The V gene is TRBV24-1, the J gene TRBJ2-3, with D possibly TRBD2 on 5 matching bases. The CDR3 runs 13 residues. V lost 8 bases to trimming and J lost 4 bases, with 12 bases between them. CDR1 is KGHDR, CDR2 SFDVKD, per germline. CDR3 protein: CATNGGTADTQYF. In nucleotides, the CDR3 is TGTGCCACCAACGGAGGTACGGCAGATACGCAGTATTTT.

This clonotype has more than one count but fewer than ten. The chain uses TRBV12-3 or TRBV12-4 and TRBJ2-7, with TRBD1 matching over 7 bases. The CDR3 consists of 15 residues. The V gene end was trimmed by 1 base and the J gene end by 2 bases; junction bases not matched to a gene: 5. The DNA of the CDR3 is TGTGCCAGCAGTTTAGTGTGGGACAGAGCCTACGAGCAGTACTTC. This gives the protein CASSLVWDRAYEQYF.

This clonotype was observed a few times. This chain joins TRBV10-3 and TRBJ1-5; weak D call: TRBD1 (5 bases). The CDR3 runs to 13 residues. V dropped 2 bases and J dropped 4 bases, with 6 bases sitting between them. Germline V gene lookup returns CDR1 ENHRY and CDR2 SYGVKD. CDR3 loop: CAISEGGNQPQHF. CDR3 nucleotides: TGTGCCATCAGTGAGGGGGGGAATCAGCCCCAGCATTTT.

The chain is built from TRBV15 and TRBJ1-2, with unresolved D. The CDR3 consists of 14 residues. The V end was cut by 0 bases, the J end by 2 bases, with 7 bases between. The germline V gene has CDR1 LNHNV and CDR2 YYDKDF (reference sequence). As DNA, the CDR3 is TGTGCCACCAGCAGAGAGGCCCAGAACTATGGCTACACCTTC. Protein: CATSREAQNYGYTF.

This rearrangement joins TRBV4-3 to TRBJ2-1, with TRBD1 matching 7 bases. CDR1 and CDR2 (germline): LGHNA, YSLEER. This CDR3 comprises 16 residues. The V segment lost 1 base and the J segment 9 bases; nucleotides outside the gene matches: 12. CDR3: CASSQGLLAGGGEQFF. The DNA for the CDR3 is TGCGCCAGCAGCCAAGGTCTGCTAGCAGGGGGTGGTGAGCAGTTCTTC.

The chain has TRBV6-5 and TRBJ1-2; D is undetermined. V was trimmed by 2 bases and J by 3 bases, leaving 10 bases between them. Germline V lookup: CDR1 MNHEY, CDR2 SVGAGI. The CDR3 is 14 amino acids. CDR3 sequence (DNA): TGTGCCAGCAGTTACCGGCGCGCGGACTATGGCTACACCTTC. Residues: CASSYRRADYGYTF.

CDR3 protein: CASSGTENYEQYF. The CDR3 nucleotides are TGTGCCAGCAGTGGGACAGAGAACTACGAGCAGTACTTC. The V gene is TRBV28, the J gene TRBJ2-7; 7 bases are shared with TRBD1. The CDR3 has 13 residues. Unmatched junction bases numbered 4, after V lost 5 bases and J lost 3 bases. Germline CDR1 and CDR2: MDHEN and SYDVKM.

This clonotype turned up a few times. The CDR3 DNA follows: TGTGCCAGCAGCAGGGACACAATGGGTTCCACTGAAGCTTTCTTT. It is translated as CASSRDTMGSTEAFF. The chain joins TRBV2 to TRBJ1-1; a possible D gene is TRBD1 (6 bases). The germline gives CDR1 SNHLY, CDR2 FYNNEI. Trimming pared 6 bases from V and 4 bases from J, leaving 18 bases between. The length of the CDR3 is 15 residues.

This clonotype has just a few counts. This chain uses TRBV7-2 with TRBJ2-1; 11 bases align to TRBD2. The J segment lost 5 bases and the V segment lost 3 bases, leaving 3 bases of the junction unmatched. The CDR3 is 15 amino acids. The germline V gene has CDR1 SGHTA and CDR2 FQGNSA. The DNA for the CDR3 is TGTGCCAGCAGCTTTTCTAGCGGGGGGAACAATGAGCAGTTCTTC. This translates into CASSFSSGGNNEQFF.

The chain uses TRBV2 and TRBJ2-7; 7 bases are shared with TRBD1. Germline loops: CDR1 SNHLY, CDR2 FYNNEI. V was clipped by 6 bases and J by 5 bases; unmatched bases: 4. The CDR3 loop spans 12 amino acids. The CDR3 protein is CASRGTVDEQYF. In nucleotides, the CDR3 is TGTGCCAGCAGAGGGACAGTCGACGAGCAGTACTTC.

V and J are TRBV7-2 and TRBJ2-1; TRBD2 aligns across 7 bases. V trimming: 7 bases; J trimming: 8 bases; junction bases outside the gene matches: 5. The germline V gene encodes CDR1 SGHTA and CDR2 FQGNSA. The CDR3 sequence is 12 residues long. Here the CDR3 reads CASTYGGDEQFF. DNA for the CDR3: TGTGCCAGCACCTATGGGGGGGATGAGCAGTTCTTC.

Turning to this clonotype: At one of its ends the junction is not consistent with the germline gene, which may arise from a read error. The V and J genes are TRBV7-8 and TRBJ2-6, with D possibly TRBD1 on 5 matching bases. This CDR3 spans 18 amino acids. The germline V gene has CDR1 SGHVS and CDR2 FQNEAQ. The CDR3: CASSSPAEGTGRADVLTF. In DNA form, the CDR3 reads TGTGCCAGCAGCTCCCCGGCGGAAGGAACAGGCAGGGCCGACGTCCTGACTTTC.

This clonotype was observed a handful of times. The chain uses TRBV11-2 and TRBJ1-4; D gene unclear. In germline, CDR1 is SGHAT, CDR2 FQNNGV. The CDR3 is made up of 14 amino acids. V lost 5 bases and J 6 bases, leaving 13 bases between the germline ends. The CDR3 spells CASSLPGPYEKLFF. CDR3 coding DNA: TGTGCCAGCAGCCTCCCTGGTCCATATGAAAAACTGTTTTTT.

CDR3 nucleotides: TGTGCCAGCAGTCCCGCGGGGGGCTCGGGCTTACAAGAGACCCAGTACTTC. Encoded protein: CASSPAGGSGLQETQYF. This chain connects TRBV12-3 or TRBV12-4 to TRBJ2-5; 8 bases agree with TRBD2. The CDR3 totals 17 residues. The trim removed 5 bases at V and 2 bases at J, leaving 13 bases unmatched.

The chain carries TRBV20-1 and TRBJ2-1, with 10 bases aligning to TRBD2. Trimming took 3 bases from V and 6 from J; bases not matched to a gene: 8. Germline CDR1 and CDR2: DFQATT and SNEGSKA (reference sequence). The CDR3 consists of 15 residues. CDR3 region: CSARGSGGDFNEQFF. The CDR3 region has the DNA TGCAGTGCTAGGGGAAGCGGGGGGGATTTCAATGAGCAGTTCTTC.